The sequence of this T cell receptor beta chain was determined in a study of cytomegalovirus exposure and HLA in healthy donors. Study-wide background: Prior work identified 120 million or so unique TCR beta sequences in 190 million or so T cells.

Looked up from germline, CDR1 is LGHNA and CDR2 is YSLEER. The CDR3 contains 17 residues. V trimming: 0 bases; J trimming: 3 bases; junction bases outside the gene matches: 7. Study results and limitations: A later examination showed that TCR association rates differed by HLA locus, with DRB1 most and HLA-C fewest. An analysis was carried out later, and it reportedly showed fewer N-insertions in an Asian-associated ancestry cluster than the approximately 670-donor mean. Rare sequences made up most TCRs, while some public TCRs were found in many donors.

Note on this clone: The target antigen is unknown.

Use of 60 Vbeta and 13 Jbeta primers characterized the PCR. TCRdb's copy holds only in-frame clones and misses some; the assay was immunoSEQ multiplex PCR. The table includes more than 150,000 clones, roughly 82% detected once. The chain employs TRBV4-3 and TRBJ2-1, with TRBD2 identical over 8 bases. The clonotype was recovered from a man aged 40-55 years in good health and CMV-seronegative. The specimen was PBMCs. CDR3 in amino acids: CASSQDAGGFLYNEQFF. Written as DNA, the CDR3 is TGCGCCAGCAGCCAAGATGCGGGGGGCTTTCTCTACAATGAGCAGTTCTTC.